This is a list of T cell receptor beta chains from one sample in a study of T cell responses to AZD1222 COVID-19 vaccine. Clones were sequenced by immunoSEQ multiplex PCR, and TCRdb holds only the in-frame ones, with some missing. Of 100,000 or so clones in the sample, roughly 92% are singletons; the top ten hold 2.5% to 3.5%. Sequences were derived from peripheral blood, sampled 28 days after the second AZD1222 dose. The source is an adult who received the AZD1222 COVID-19 vaccine. CDR3s include the opening cysteine and the closing phenylalanine or tryptophan. Fields, in order: V gene, CDR3 length, CDR3 protein.

>TRBV13|14
CASSRTGTGYGYTF
>TRBV29-1|12
CSVDAGMTEAFF
>TRBV27|15
CASSYTGVTNSPLHF
>TRBV5-1|14
CASSPSGGSYEQYF
>TRBV28|15
CASSFGRGFQETQYF
>TRBV18|13
CASSPGQGEVYTF
>TRBV28|16
CASNQAGPLSTDTQYF
>TRBV29-1|11
CSAEAGWEQYF
>TRBV29-1|13
CSVDLAGNNEQFF
>TRBV20-1|19
CSASRNFRLAGGFGETQYF
>TRBV6-1|17
CASSEWGTGTGANVLTF
>TRBV18|14
CASSPPVRGTEAFF
>TRBV11-2|16
CASSLGGGYGNQPQHF
>TRBV11-2|15
CASSSTNRITGELFF
>TRBV4-1|14
CASSQDPSNQPQHF
>TRBV6-2/TRBV6-3|15
CASSNSGTGGREQYF
>TRBV9|11
CASRGQVGYTF
>TRBV19|10
CATFEETQYF
>TRBV19|14
CASSSGQLNTEAFF
>TRBV12-3/TRBV12-4|13
CASSPYRDNGYTF
>TRBV9|14
CASSVGDIYTEAFF
>TRBV11-3|12
CASSLGRGEAFF
>TRBV5-1|16
CASSLGGGTGDYGYTF
>TRBV7-6|15
CASSLAGRPYNEQFF
>TRBV5-1|16
CASSRGRDSANEKLFF
>TRBV10-3|14
CAISDPLQAGTQYF
>TRBV18|16
CASSPSSSGATDTQYF
>TRBV5-4|12
CASSLYNQPQHF
>TRBV5-5|14
CASSLLTGAYEQYF
>TRBV21-1|13
CASKHRGIEEQYF
>TRBV14|15
CASRNTGAGSSEQYF
>TRBV15|14
CATSREPNTGELFF
>TRBV6-1|15
CASSEGMKANYGYTF
>TRBV12-3/TRBV12-4|13
CASSFGEEGTQYF
>TRBV5-1|15
CASSLGTGGNTEAFF
>TRBV29-1|10
CSGRDTEAFF
>TRBV28|14
CASRNQGSGEKLFF
>TRBV4-2|13
CASSQDGKETQYF
>TRBV2|13
CASRGTAHNEQFF